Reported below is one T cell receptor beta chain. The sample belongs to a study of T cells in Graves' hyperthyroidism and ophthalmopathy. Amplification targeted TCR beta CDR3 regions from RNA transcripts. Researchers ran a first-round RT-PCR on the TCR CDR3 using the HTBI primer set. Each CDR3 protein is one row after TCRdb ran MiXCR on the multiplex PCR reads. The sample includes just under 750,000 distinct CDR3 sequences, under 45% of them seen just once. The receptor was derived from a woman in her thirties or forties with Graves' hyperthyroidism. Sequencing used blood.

This CDR3 is CASSSRQEANYGYTF. In nucleotides, the CDR3 is TGTGCCAGCAGCTCCCGACAGGAAGCTAACTATGGCTACACCTTC. The chain couples TRBV11-3 to TRBJ1-2, with TRBD1 as a possible D gene (6 bases). Deletions cut 4 bases from V and 0 bases from J, with 12 bases between. The CDR3 contains 15 residues. Looked up from germline, CDR1 is SGHNT and CDR2 is YENEEA.